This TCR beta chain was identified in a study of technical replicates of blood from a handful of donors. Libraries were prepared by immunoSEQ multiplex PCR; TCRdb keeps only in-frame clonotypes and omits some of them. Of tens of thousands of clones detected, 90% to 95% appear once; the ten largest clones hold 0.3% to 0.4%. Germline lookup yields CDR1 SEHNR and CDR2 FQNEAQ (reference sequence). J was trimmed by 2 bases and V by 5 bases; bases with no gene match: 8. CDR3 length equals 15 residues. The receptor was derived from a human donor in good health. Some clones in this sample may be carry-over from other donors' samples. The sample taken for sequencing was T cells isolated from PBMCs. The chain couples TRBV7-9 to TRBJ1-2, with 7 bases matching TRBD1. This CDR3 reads CASSPRQGINYGYTF. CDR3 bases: TGTGCCAGCAGCCCGCGACAGGGTATAAACTATGGCTACACCTTC.